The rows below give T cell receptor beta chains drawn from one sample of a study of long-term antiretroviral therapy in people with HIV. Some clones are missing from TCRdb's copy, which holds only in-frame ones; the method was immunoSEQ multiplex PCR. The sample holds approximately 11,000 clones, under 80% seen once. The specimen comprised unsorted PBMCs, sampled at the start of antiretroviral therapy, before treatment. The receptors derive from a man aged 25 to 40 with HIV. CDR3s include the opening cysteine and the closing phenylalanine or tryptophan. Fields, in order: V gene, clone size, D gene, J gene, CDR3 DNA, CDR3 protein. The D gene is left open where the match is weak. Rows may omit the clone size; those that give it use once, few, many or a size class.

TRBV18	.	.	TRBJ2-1	TGTGCCAGCTCCCCGTTGATCCCTAATGAGCAGTTCTTC	CASSPLIPNEQFF
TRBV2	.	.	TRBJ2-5	TGTGCCAGCAGGTGGGGAGAAGAGACCCAGTACTTC	CASRWGEETQYF
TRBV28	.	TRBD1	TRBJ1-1	TGTGCCAGCAGTTCCTCCAAACAGGGGTATACTGAAGCTTTCTTT	CASSSSKQGYTEAFF
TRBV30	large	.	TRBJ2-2	TGTGCCTGGAGTGTAGACGCCCCGGGAGACACCGGGGAGCTGTTTTTT	CAWSVDAPGDTGELFF
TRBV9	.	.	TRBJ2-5	TGTGCCAGCAGCGTAGAGGGGGGGGTAAAGCAAGAGACCCAGTACTTC	CASSVEGGVKQETQYF
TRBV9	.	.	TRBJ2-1	TGTGCCAGCAGCTGGGGCAATGAGCAGTTCTTC	CASSWGNEQFF
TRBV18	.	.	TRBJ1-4	TGTGCCAGCTCACCGGACAACAATGAAAAACTGTTTTTT	CASSPDNNEKLFF
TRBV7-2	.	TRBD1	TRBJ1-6	TGTGCCAGCAGCTTATCGGGACAGGGGGCCAACTCCTATAATTCACCCCTCCACTTT	CASSLSGQGANSYNSPLHF
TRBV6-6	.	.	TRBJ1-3	TGTGCCAGCGTCCGGACAACTTCAACCGGAAACACCATATATTTT	CASVRTTSTGNTIYF
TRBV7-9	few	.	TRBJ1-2	TGTGCCAGCAGCTTAGCGAGGGAATCTGGCTACACCTTC	CASSLARESGYTF
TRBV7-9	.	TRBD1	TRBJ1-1	TGTGCCAGCAGCTCCCGGGACAGGGGACGTGAGGGGACTGAAGCTTTCTTT	CASSSRDRGREGTEAFF
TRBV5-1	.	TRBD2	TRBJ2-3	TGCGCCAGCAGCTTGGCCTTCCCAAAACCCGGGACTAGCGGGAAGAAGACAGATACGCAGTATTTT	CASSLAFPKPGTSGKKTDTQYF
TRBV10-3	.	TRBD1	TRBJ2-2	TGTGCCACCGCCCAACAGGGGGCGAACACCGGGGAGCTGTTTTTT	CATAQQGANTGELFF
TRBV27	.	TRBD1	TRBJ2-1	TGTGCCAGCAGTTTAAACCCGAGGGACAGGGAGGAGGGTGAGCAGTTCTTC	CASSLNPRDREEGEQFF
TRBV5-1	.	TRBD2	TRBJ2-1	TGCGCCAGCAGCTTGGGACTAGCGGGGGTCTACAATGAGCAGTTCTTC	CASSLGLAGVYNEQFF
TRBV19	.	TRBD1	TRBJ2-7	TGTGCCAGTAGAAGAGGGGGCGCGGATTACGAGCAGTACTTC	CASRRGGADYEQYF
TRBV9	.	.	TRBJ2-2	TGTGCCAGCAGCGTAGCCGGGGAGCTGTTTTTT	CASSVAGELFF
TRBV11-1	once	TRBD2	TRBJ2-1	TGTGCCAGCAGCTTACTTGGGACTAAGGGTGAGCAGTTCTTC	CASSLLGTKGEQFF
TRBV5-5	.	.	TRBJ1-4	TGTGCCAGCAGCCCCGAGTGGGGGGTGACAGCACCTGCAACTAATGAAAAACTGTTTTTT	CASSPEWGVTAPATNEKLFF
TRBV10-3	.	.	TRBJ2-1	TGTGCCATCAGTGGAAAACGGCTAAGCTCCTACAATGAGCAGTTCTTC	CAISGKRLSSYNEQFF
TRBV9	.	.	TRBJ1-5	TGTGCCAGCAGCCCCGGTGGAGCTAATAGCAATCAGCCCCAGCATTTT	CASSPGGANSNQPQHF
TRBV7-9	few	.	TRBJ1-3	TGTGCCAGCAGCACCCGGAGCTCTGGAAACACCATATATTTT	CASSTRSSGNTIYF
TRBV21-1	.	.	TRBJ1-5	TGTGCCAGCAGCAAAGGGGGACAGGGGATGGGGCAGCCCCAGCATTTT	CASSKGGQGMGQPQHF
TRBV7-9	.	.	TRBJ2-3	TGTGCCAGCAGCATACGAAATCTCTGGGCCCAGGACAACACAGATACGCAGTATTTT	CASSIRNLWAQDNTDTQYF
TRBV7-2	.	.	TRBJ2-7	TGTGCCAGCAGCTTAGCTGCACTAGCAGTCTACGAGCAGTACTTC	CASSLAALAVYEQYF
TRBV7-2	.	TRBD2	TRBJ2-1	TGTGCCAGCAGCCGGGAGGCCTTGGCGGATGAGCAGTTCTTC	CASSREALADEQFF
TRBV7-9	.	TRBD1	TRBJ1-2	TGTGCCAGCAGCTCCTCGATCGACAGGGGGGGACCCTATGGCTACACCTTC	CASSSSIDRGGPYGYTF
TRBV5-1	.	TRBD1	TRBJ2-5	TGCGCCAGCAGACCGGACAGGGGAAGTGAGACCCAGTACTTC	CASRPDRGSETQYF
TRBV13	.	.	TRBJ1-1	TGTGCCAGCAGCTCGAGCGGGGCCACTGAAGCTTTCTTT	CASSSSGATEAFF
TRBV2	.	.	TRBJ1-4	TGTGCCAGCAATTGGGAAACTAATGAAAAACTGTTTTTT	CASNWETNEKLFF
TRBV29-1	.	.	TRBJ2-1	TGCAGCGGTAGCGGCGAAAATGAGCAGTTCTTC	CSGSGENEQFF
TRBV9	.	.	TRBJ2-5	TGTGCCAGCAGCCCAGAACTGGGGGCTGGGGAGACCCAGTACTTC	CASSPELGAGETQYF
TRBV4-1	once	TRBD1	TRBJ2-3	TGCGCCAGCAGCCCCTTCCCCGGGACAGGAAGCACAGATACGCAGTATTTT	CASSPFPGTGSTDTQYF
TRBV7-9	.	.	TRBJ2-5	TGTGCCAGCTTTTCTAGGTCCGGGGAGACCCAGTACTTC	CASFSRSGETQYF
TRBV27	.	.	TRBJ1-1	TGTGCCAGCAGTTCCGAGGGACCGCTGGGGGTAAACACTGAAGCTTTCTTT	CASSSEGPLGVNTEAFF
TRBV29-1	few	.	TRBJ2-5	TGCAGCGTTGTATCGGACAAAGAGACCCAGTACTTC	CSVVSDKETQYF
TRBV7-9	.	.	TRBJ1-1	TGTGCCAGCAGCCCTCTTGCAGGGATTGAAGCTTTCTTT	CASSPLAGIEAFF
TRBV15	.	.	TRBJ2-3	TGTGCCACCAGTTGGGGACGGGGCACAGATACGCAGTATTTT	CATSWGRGTDTQYF
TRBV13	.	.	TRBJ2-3	TGTGCCAGCAGCCGGAGAACGCCACTCGGATATACGCAGTATTTT	CASSRRTPLGYTQYF
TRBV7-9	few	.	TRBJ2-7	TGTGCCAGCAGCTTAGCCCCGCAGGACCTCTACGAGCAGTACTTC	CASSLAPQDLYEQYF
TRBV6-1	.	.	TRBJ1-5	TGTGCCAGCAGTGAAGGATTAGATCAGCCCCAGCATTTT	CASSEGLDQPQHF